This TCR beta chain was identified in a study of blood T cell repertoires in COVID-19. For the study at large: T cells, B-cell-depleted T cells, or PBMCs supplied cDNA or gDNA.

Looked up from germline, CDR1 is WNHNN and CDR2 is SYGVQD (reference sequence). The length of the CDR3 is 16 residues. With 3 bases clipped from V and 2 bases from J, the junction kept 6 bases outside the gene matches. TCRdb's table, derived via immunoSEQ multiplex PCR, lists solely in-frame clones and lacks some. Here the sample spans roughly 260,000 clones, 70% to 90% being singletons. The chain links TRBV10-1 to TRBJ2-2; TRBD1 aligns across 7 bases. Sequencing was performed on PBMCs or T cells enriched from blood (not recorded which). The clonotype comes from a woman aged 45-59 years who had recovered from COVID-19. The CDR3 protein is CASSDFGQDNTGELFF. As DNA, the CDR3 is TGCGCCAGCAGTGATTTTGGACAGGACAACACCGGGGAGCTGTTTTTT.